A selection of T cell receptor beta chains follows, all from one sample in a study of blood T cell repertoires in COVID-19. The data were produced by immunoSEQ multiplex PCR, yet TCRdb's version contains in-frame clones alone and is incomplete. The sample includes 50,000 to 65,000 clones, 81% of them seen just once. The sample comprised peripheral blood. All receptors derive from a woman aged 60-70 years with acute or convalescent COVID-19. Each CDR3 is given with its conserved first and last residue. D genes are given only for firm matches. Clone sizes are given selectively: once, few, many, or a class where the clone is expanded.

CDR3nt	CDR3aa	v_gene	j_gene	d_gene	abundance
TGTGCCAGCAGTTTTGCCTCGGGTCCCTACGAGCAGTACTTC	CASSFASGPYEQYF	TRBV27	TRBJ2-7	-	-
TGTGCCAGCAGGGGGGCAGGGGCTAACTATGGCTACACCTTC	CASRGAGANYGYTF	TRBV7-2	TRBJ1-2	-	-
TGCGGGGGGGTCTCTGGAAACACCATATATTTT	CGGVSGNTIYF	TRBV20-1	TRBJ1-3	-	few
TGTGCCAGCAGCTTAAGCTATTCGTCTGGAAACACCATATATTTT	CASSLSYSSGNTIYF	TRBV7-2	TRBJ1-3	-	-
TGTGCCAGCAGCCACGGGACAGGGGGGTATGGCTACACCTTC	CASSHGTGGYGYTF	TRBV3-1/TRBV3-2	TRBJ1-2	TRBD1	once
TGCGCCAGCAGCTTGGCAGGGGGCGGGTATGGCTACACCTTC	CASSLAGGGYGYTF	TRBV5-1	TRBJ1-2	TRBD1	-
TGTGCCAGCAGTCTCAGCTCCGGGTTTCAGTACTTC	CASSLSSGFQYF	TRBV12-3/TRBV12-4	TRBJ2-7	-	-
TGCGCCAGCAGCTTGAGGACAGGGGACAATGAGCAGTTCTTC	CASSLRTGDNEQFF	TRBV5-1	TRBJ2-1	TRBD1	few
TGCGCCAGCAGCCAAGAAGGCGTACAGGGTGAGGCTGGCTACACCTTC	CASSQEGVQGEAGYTF	TRBV4-1	TRBJ1-2	-	few
TGTGCCAGCAGCGTGCTAGGGGATGGAAACACCATATATTTT	CASSVLGDGNTIYF	TRBV9	TRBJ1-3	-	-
TGTGCCAGCAGTTCGTGGACAGGGGGCGACACTGAAGCTTTCTTT	CASSSWTGGDTEAFF	TRBV6-2/TRBV6-3	TRBJ1-1	TRBD1	-
TGTGCCAGCAGCGTGCAGGGAGGACGAAGCTCCTACGAGCAGTACTTC	CASSVQGGRSSYEQYF	TRBV5-4	TRBJ2-7	-	once
TGTGCCAGCAGCCAGCAACAGGGATCTGATGGCTACACCTTC	CASSQQQGSDGYTF	TRBV4-2	TRBJ1-2	-	-
TGTGCCAGCAACGGACAGGGTCTAACTGGAAAACTGTTTTTT	CASNGQGLTGKLFF	TRBV28	TRBJ1-4	TRBD1	-
TGTGCCTGGAGCCGGACAGGGATCCTCTCCTACGAGCAGTACTTC	CAWSRTGILSYEQYF	TRBV30	TRBJ2-7	TRBD1	-
TGCGCCAGCAGCCTGGACAGAAGCTCTGGAAACACCATATATTTT	CASSLDRSSGNTIYF	TRBV5-1	TRBJ1-3	-	-
TGTGCCAGCAGGGTGACAGGTATCGCCTACGAGCAGTACTTC	CASRVTGIAYEQYF	TRBV28	TRBJ2-7	-	-